This T cell receptor beta chain was captured in a study of OX40 agonist ivuxolimab in advanced cancers. Turning to the overall study: Ivuxolimab was a fully human IgG2 agonistic monoclonal antibody targeting the costimulatory receptor OX40 (CD134). Intravenous ivuxolimab was administered to patients every 2 weeks at six dose levels: 0.01, 0.1, 0.3, 1.5, 3 and 10 mg/kg. Of the approximately 54 patients in dose escalation, about 20 had hepatocellular carcinoma, about 15 had melanoma, 9 had renal cell carcinoma and 9 had head and neck cancer. In the dose-escalation cohort, 75% to 85% of patients were male, and the mean age was 60 years with a range of roughly 20 to 85. Prior anti-PD-1, anti-PD-L1 or anti-CTLA-4 therapy was permitted, and checkpoint inhibitors had been received by less than 45% of dose-escalation patients. Partial responses occurred in three dose-escalation patients: two with cutaneous melanoma and one with hepatocellular carcinoma. The point of sequencing TCRbeta in the periphery was to test whether ivuxolimab changed TCR sequence diversity and drove clonal T-cell expansion. The paper reports the monotherapy dose-escalation portion (N of about 51 patients) of the phase I ivuxolimab trial.

About this clone itself: The antigen it recognizes is unknown. Base qualities are not recorded, but no much larger clone differs from it by a single base.

Study-level results and caveats: Low levels of normalized T-cell clonal expansion were also shown by some nonresponding patients. Which antigens the clonally expanded peripheral T cells were specific for was not determined. In the 0.1-3.0 mg/kg groups, partial responders had among the lowest normalized peripheral clonal expansion, particularly in CD8+ T cells. After ivuxolimab, more expanded clones were found on average in CD8+ T cells than in CD4+ T cells. At doses of 0.1 to 3.0 mg/kg, clonal expansion of both CD4+ and CD8+ T cells in blood was seen between baseline and week 6.

The trial excluded patients who had a history of autoimmune disease or who were on systemic immunosuppression. In every dose cohort, peripheral blood was drawn for TCR sequencing at baseline, cycle 4 day 1, and cycle 7 day 1. Samples were obtained from an open-label, multicenter, first-in-human phase I dose-escalation trial of ivuxolimab. Adults with locally advanced or metastatic head and neck squamous cell, hepatocellular, melanoma or renal cell carcinoma were enrolled in the trial. Before TCR sequencing, CD4+ and CD8+ T cells were separately sorted from peripheral blood. Genomic DNA was extracted from sorted cells for sequencing of the TCRbeta CDR3 region. TCRbeta CDR3 regions were sequenced using the immunoSEQ Assay. As stored in TCRdb, this immuneACCESS dataset retains in-frame rearrangements with V and J assigned. A fraction of the clones does not appear; measured against another copy, unresolved V genes explain less than half of the discrepancy, and the remainder lacks a known reason. Here the sample has over 100,000 clones; 90% occur a single time. The ten largest clones capture roughly 0.99% of the sample.

The CDR3 contains 14 residues, cysteine and phenylalanine counted. Of the read, only the CDR3 DNA is kept; its 42 bases are in frame from base 1. Sequencing used CD4+ or CD8+ T cells sorted from blood, obtained in a trial of the OX40 agonist ivuxolimab. The clonotype comes from an adult with an advanced solid tumor such as melanoma, head and neck, liver or kidney cancer. The rearranged chain carries TRBV21-1 and TRBJ1-4. TRBV21-1 is recorded as a pseudogene. This receptor has the CDR3 CASRVGRDNEKLFF. The bases are TGTGCCAGCAGGGTGGGGCGGGATAATGAAAAACTGTTTTTT.